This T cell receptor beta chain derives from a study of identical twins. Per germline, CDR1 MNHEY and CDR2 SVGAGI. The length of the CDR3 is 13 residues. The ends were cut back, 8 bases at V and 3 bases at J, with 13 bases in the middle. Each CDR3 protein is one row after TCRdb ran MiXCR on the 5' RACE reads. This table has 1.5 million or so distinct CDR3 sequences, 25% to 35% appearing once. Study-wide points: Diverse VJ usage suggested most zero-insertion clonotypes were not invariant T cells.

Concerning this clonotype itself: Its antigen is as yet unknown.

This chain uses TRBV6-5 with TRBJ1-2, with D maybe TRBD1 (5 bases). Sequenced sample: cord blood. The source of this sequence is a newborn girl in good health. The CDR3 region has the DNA TGTGCCAGCCGTCCACGGGGGGACTATGGCTACACCTTC. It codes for CASRPRGDYGYTF.